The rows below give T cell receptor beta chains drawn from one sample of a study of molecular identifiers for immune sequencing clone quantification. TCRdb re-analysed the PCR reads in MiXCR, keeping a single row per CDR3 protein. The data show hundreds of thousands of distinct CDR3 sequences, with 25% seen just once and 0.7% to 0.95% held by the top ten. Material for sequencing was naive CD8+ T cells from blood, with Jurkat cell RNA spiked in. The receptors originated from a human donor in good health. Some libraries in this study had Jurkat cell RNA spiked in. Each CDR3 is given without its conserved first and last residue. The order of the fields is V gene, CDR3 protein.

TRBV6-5	ASSYSLQGSTDTQY
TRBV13	ASSLGGVDTEAF
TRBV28	ATQAIAGVGGDTQY
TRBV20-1	SAREDRNTGELF
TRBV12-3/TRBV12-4	ASRPGTASSGANVLT
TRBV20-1	SATETENTEAF
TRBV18	ASSPEVPGQFRYTEAF
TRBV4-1	ASSHEGRTSNEQY
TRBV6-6	ASSHGTGEQF
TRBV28	ASRTSGNEQF
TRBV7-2	ASKDWNDNSEAF
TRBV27	ASSKGWAYSYNEQF
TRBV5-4	ASSPRDRGNDEQY
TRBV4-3	ASSQASSHYEQY
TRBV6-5	ASSYSWDQPQH
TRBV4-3	ASRTSLGGIHYEQY
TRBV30	AWGAVNNEQF
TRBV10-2	ATGDPPSAL
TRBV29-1	SVGTGLGQPQH
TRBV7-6	ASRLLVNTEAF
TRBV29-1	TASGADRDLLLTEAF
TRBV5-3	ASSLVVTRVYNSPLH
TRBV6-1	ASSEALQGIDYEQY
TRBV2	ASSEEGTSGSSTDTQY
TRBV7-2	ASSLLAGVAYNSPLH
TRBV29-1	SVEGPRTSGYNEQF
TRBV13	ASSWGVAEGKDTQY
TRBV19	ASSTKAGGTTDTQY
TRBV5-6	ASSLTRIEQY
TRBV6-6	ASSAEQGAETEAF
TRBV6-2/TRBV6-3	ASSPRPSNYGYT
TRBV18	ASSPQQGEYTEAF
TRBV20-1	SAGGQPVETQY
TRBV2	ASSDVLAGTDTQY
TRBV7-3	ASSLLGTASYGYT
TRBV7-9	ASSGQQGARPGDTEAF
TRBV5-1	ASSLFGEGTEAF
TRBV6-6	ASSYSTQDEQY
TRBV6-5	ASSPSQGSNQPQH
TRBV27	ASSLSANSYEQY
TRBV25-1	ASSEFRSKQF
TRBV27	ASSPPAAGTDTQY
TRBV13	ASSGPSGSRPGELF
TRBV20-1	SASTNPLRRPTTGGQETQY
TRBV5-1	ASSLERQGFNTGELF
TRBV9	ASSERDSSHINSPLH
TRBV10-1	ASSETSPETDTQY
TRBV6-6	ASSIQSPLNTEAF
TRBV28	ASSWPLRGSSYEQY
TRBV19	ASSIGASANQPQH
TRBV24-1	ATSGPAGATQY
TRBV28	ASSLWGANSYEQY
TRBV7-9	ASSLGTGGIIEAF
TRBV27	ASRTGWQGNTGELF
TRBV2	ASSEVGQVIEAF
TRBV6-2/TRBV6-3	ASSETANYGHT
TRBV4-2	ASSQDRRDTQY
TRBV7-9	ASSPPGPVGNSPLH
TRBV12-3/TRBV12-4	ASTAGDPGWVNEQF